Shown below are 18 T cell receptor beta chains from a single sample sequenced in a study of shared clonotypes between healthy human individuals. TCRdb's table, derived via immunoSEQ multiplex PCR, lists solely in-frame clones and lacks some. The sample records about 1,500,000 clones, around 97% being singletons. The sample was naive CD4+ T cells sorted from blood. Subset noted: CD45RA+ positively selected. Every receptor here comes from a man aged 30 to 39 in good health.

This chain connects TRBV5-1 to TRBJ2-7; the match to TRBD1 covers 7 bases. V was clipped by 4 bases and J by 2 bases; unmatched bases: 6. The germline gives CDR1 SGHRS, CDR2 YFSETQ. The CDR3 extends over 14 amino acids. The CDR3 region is CASSLDRWPYEQYF. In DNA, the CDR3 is TGCGCCAGCAGCCTGGACAGGTGGCCCTACGAGCAGTACTTC.

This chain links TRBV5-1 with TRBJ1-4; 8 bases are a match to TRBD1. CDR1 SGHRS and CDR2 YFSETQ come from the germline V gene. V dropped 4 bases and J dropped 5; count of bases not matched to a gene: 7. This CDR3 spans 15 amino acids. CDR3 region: CASSLTGVLNEKLFF. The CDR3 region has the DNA TGCGCCAGCAGCCTGACAGGGGTCTTAAATGAAAAACTGTTTTTT.

Here the CDR3 reads CASSSLAGGPFNEQFF. Written as DNA, the CDR3 is TGTGCCAGCAGTTCCTTAGCGGGAGGGCCGTTCAATGAGCAGTTCTTC. V and J are TRBV28 and TRBJ2-1, with 11 nucleotides matching TRBD2. CDR1 is MDHEN, CDR2 SYDVKM, per germline. V was clipped by 4 bases and J by 6 bases; unmatched bases: 8. The CDR3 is 16 residues long. Filled out from reference TRBV28 and TRBJ2-1, the complete variable domain reads DVKVTQSSRYLVKRTGEKVFLECVQDMDHENMFWYRQDPGLGLRLIYFSYDVKMKEKGDIPEGYSVSREKKERFSLILESASTNQTSMYLCASSSLAGGPFNEQFFGPGTRLTVL.

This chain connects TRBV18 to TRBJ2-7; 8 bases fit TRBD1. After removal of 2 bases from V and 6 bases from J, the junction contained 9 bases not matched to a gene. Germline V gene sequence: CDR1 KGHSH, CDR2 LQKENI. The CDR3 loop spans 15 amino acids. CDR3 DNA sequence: TGTGCCAGCTCACCATATGCCCAGGGGGCGTCCGAGCAGTACTTC. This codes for CASSPYAQGASEQYF.

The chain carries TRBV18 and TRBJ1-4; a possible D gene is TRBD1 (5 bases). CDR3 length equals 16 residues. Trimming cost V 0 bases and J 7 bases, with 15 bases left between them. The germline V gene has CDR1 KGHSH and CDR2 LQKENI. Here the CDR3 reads CASSPPSRGVGEKLFF. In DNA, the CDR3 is TGTGCCAGCTCACCACCGTCGAGGGGAGTAGGTGAAAAACTGTTTTTT.

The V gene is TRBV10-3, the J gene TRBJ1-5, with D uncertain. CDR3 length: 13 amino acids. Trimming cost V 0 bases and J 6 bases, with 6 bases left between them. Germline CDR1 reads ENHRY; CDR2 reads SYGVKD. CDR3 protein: CAISESVVQPQHF. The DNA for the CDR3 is TGTGCCATCAGTGAGTCTGTAGTTCAGCCCCAGCATTTT.

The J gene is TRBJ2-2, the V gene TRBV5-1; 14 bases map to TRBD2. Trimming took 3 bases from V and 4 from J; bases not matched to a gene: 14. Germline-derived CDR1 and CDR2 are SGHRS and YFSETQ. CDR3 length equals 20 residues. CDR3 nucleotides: TGCGCCAGCAGCTCGGGACTGAGACTAGCGGGAGGGCCGGGCACCGGGGAGCTGTTTTTT. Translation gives CASSSGLRLAGGPGTGELFF.

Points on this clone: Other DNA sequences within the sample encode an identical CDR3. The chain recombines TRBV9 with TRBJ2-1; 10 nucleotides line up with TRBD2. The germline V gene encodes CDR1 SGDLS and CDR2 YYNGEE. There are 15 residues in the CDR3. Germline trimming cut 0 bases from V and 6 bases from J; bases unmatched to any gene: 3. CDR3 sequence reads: CASSVGSGRGNEQFF. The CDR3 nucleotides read TGTGCCAGCAGCGTAGGAAGCGGGAGGGGCAATGAGCAGTTCTTC. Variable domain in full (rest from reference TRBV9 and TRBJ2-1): DSGVTQTPKHLITATGQRVTLRCSPRSGDLSVYWYQQSLDQGLQFLIQYYNGEERAKGNILERFSAQQFPDLHSELNLSSLELGDSALYFCASSVGSGRGNEQFFGPGTRLTVL.

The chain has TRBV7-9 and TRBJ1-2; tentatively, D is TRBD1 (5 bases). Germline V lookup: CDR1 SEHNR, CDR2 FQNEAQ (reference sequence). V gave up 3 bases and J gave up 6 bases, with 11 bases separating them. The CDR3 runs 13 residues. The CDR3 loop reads CASSLGQLNGYTF. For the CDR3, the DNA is TGTGCCAGCAGCTTGGGGCAGTTAAATGGCTACACCTTC.

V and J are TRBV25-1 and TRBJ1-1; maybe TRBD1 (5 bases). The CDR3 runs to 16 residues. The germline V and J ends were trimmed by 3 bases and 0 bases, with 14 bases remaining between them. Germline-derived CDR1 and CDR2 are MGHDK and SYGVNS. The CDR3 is CASSEPPGRVNTEAFF. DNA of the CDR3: TGTGCCAGCAGTGAGCCACCGGGACGGGTGAACACTGAAGCTTTCTTT.

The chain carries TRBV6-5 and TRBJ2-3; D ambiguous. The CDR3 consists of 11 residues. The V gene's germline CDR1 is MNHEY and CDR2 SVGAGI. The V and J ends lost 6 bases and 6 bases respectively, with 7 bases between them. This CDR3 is CASSPGDTQYF. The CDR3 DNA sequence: TGTGCCAGCAGCCCCGGGGATACGCAGTATTTT.

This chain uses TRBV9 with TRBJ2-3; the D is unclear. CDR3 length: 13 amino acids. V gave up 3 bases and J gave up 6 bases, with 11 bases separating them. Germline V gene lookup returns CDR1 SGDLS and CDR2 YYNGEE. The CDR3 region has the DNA TGTGCCAGCAGCGCAGGTGTCGGGGATACGCAGTATTTT. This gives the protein CASSAGVGDTQYF. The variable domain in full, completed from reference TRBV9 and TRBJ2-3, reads DSGVTQTPKHLITATGQRVTLRCSPRSGDLSVYWYQQSLDQGLQFLIQYYNGEERAKGNILERFSAQQFPDLHSELNLSSLELGDSALYFCASSAGVGDTQYFGPGTRLTVL.

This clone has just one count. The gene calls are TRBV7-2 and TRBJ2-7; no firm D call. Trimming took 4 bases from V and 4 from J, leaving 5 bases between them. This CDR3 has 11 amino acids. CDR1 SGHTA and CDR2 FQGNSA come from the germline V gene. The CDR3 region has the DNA TGTGCCAGCAGCTCTATTTACGAGCAGTACTTC. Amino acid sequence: CASSSIYEQYF.

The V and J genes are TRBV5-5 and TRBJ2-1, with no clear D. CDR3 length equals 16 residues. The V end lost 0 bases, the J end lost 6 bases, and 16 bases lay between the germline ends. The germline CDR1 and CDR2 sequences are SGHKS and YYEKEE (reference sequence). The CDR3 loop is CASSLAGSRYLNEQFF. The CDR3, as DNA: TGTGCCAGCAGCTTGGCCGGGTCTAGATATCTCAATGAGCAGTTCTTC.

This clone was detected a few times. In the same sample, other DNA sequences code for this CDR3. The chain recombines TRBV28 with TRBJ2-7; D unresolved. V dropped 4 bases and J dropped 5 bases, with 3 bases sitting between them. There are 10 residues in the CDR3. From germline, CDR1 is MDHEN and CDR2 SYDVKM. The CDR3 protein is CASSSHEQYF. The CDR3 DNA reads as TGTGCCAGCAGTTCCCACGAGCAGTACTTC.

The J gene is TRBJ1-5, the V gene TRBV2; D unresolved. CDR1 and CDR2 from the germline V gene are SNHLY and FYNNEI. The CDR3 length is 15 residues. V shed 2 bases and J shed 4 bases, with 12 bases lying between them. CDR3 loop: CASSETDLNNQPQHF. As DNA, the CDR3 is TGTGCCAGCAGTGAAACCGATCTTAATAATCAGCCCCAGCATTTT.

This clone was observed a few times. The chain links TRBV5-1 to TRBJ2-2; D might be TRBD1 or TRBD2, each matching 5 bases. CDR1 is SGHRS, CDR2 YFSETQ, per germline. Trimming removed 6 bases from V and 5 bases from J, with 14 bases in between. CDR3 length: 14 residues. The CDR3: CASTPGAGTGELFF. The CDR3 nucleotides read TGCGCCAGCACCCCCGGGGCCGGAACCGGGGAGCTGTTTTTT.

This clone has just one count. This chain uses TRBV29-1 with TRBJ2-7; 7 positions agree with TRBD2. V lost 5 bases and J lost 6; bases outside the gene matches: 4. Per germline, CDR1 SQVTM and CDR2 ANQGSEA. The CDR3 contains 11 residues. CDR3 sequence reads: CSVSGVGEQYF. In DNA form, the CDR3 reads TGCAGCGTTAGCGGGGTGGGCGAGCAGTACTTC.